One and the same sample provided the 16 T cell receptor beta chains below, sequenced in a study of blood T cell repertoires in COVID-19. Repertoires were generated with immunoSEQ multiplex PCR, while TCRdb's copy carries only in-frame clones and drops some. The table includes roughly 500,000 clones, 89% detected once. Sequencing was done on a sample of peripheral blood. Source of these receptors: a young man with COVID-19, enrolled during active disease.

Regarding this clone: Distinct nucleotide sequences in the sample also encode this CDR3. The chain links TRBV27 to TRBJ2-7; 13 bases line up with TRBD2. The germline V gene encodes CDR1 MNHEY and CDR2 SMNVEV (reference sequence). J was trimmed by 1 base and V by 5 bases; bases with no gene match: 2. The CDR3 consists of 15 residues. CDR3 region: CASSGTSGTSYEQYF. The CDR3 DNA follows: TGTGCCAGCAGTGGGACTAGCGGGACTTCCTACGAGCAGTACTTC.

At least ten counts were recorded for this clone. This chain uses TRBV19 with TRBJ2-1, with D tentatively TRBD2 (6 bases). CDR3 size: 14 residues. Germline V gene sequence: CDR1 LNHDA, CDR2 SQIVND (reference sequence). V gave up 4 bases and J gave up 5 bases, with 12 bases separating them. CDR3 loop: CASSKAGTNNEQFF. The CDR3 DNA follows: TGTGCCAGTAGTAAAGCGGGTACCAACAATGAGCAGTTCTTC.

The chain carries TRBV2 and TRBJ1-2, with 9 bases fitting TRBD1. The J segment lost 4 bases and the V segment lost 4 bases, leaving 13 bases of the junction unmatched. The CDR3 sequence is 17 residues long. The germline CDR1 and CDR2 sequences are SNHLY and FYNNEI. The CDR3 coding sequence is TGTGCCAGCAGTGCTAACTACGTCACAGGGGGCGGCTATGGCTACACCTTC. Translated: CASSANYVTGGGYGYTF.

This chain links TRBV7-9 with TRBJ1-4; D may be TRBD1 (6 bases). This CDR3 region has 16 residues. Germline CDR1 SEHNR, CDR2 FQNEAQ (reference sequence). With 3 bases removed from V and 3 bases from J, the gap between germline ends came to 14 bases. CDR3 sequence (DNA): TGTGCCAGCAGCTTCTCCGGGGGGCGGCCTAATGAAAAACTGTTTTTT. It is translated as CASSFSGGRPNEKLFF.

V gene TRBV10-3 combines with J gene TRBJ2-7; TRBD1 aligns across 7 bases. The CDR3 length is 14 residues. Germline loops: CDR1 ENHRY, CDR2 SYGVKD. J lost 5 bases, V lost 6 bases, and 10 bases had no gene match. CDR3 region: CAIRTGAPGHEQYF. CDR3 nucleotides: TGTGCCATCAGAACAGGGGCCCCAGGGCACGAGCAGTACTTC.

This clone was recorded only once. The CDR3 loop reads CASSHPSGRETQYF. CDR3 in DNA: TGTGCCAGCAGCCACCCAAGCGGGAGGGAGACCCAGTACTTC. This chain links TRBV7-9 with TRBJ2-5; 9 bases agree with TRBD2. Germline CDR1 reads SEHNR; CDR2 reads FQNEAQ (reference sequence). V trimming: 5 bases; J trimming: 5 bases; junction bases outside the gene matches: 6. The CDR3 loop spans 14 amino acids.

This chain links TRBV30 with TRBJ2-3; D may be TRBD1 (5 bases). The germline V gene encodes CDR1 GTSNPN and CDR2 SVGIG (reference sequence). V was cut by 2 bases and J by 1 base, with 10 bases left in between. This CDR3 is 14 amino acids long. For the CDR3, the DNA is TGTGCCTGGAGTAGGGTCAGGGGCACAGATACGCAGTATTTT. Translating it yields CAWSRVRGTDTQYF.

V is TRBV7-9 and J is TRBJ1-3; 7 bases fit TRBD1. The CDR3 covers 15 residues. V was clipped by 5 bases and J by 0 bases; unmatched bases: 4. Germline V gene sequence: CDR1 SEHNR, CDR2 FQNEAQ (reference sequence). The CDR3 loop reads CASSGRDSSGNTIYF. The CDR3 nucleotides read TGTGCCAGCAGCGGCCGGGACAGCTCTGGAAACACCATATATTTT.

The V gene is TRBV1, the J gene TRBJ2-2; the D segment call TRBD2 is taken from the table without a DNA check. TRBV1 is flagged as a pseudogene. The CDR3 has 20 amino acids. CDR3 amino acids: CTSSLRSGTSGSMGTGELFF. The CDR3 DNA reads TGCACCAGCAGCCTCCGCTCCGGGACTAGCGGGAGCATGGGTACCGGGGAGCTGTTTTTT.

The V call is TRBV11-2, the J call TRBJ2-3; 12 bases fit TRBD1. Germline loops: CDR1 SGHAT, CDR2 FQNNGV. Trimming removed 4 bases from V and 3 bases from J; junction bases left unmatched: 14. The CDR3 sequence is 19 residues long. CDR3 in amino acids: CASSSSPGQGARGTDTQYF. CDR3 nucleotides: TGTGCCAGCAGCTCCTCACCGGGACAGGGGGCGAGGGGGACAGATACGCAGTATTTT.

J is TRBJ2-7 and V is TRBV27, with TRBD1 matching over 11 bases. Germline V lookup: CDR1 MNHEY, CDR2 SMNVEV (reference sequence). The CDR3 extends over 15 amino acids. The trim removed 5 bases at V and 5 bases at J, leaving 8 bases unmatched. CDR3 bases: TGTGCCAGCAGTCCACACGGGACAGGGGGTAACGAGCAGTACTTC. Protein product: CASSPHGTGGNEQYF.

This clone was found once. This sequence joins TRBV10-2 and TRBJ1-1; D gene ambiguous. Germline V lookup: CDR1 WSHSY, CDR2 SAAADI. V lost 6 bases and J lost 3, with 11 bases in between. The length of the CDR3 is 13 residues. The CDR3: CASRIARDTEAFF. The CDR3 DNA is TGCGCCAGCAGAATCGCGAGGGACACTGAAGCTTTCTTT.

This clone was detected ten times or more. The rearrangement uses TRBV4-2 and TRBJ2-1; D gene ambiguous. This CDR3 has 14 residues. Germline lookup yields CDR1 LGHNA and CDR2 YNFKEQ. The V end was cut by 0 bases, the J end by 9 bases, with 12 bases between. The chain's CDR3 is CASSQDMLSAEQFF. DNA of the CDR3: TGTGCCAGCAGCCAAGATATGTTGAGCGCTGAGCAGTTCTTC.

The CDR3 loop is CASSPAGARNNQPQHF. CDR3 nucleotides: TGTGCCAGCTCACCAGCGGGGGCACGGAACAATCAGCCCCAGCATTTT. The V and J genes are TRBV18 and TRBJ1-5; D possibly corresponds to TRBD1 (6 bases). Germline lookup yields CDR1 KGHSH and CDR2 LQKENI. This CDR3 spans 16 amino acids. The V and J ends lost 2 bases and 3 bases respectively, with 14 bases between them.

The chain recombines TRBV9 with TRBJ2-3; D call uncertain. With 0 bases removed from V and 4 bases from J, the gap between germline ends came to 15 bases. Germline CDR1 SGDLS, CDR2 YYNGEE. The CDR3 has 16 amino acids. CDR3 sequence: CASSVEVWLTPDTQYF. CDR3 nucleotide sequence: TGTGCCAGCAGCGTAGAAGTATGGTTGACACCAGATACGCAGTATTTT.

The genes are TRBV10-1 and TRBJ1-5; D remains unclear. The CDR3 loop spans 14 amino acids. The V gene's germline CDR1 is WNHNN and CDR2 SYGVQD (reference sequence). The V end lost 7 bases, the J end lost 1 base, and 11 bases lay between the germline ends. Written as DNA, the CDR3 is TGCGCCAGCAATTTCCCGAGGAGCAATCAGCCCCAGCATTTT. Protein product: CASNFPRSNQPQHF.